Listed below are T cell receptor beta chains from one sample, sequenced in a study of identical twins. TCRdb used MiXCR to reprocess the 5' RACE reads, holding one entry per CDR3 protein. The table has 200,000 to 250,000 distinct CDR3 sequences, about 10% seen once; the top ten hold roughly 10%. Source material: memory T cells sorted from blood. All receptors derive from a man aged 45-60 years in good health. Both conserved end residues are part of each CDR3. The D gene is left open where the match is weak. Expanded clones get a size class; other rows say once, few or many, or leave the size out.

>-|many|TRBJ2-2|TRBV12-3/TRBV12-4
TGTGCCAGCAGTTTAGGGGATCTTCTCGGGGAGCTGTTTTTT
CASSLGDLLGELFF
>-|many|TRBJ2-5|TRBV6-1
TGTGCCAGCAGTGTTCAGCAAGAGACCCAGTACTTC
CASSVQQETQYF
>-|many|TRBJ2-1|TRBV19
TGTGCCAGTAGTCGTTCGTTAGTTGGGGTCGCGAGCTCCTACAATGAGCAGTTCTTC
CASSRSLVGVASSYNEQFF
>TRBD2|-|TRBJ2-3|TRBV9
TGTGCCAGCAGTCGAGGACTAGCGGGAGGGGCAGATACGCAGTATTTT
CASSRGLAGGADTQYF
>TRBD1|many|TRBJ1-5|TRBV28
TGTGCCAGCAGTTCAGGACAGGGCAATCAGCCCCAGCATTTT
CASSSGQGNQPQHF
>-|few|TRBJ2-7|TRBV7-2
TGTGCCAGCAGCCTCGGGGGAGACGGTTTCTACGAGCAGTACTTC
CASSLGGDGFYEQYF
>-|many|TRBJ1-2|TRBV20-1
TGCAGTGCTAGGACGACTGGCTACACCTTC
CSARTTGYTF
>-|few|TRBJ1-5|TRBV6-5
TGTGCCAGCAGTTACGTATCGGGTAGGCAGCCCCAGCATTTT
CASSYVSGRQPQHF
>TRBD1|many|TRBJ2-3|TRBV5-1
TGCGCCAGCAGCTTAGGGGGCCCGACAGATACGCAGTATTTT
CASSLGGPTDTQYF
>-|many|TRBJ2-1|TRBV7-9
TGTGCCAGCAGCTTGAGGGGGTCCAAGAGTGAGCAGTTCTTC
CASSLRGSKSEQFF
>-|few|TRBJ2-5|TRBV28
TGTGCCAGCAGTTTTTCTCTAGAGACCCAGTACTTC
CASSFSLETQYF
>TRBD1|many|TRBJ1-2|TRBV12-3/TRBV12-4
TGTGCCAGCAGTCCTACAGGGGGAGGCTACACCTTC
CASSPTGGGYTF
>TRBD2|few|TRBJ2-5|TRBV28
TGTGCCAGCAGTTTAGACTCTAGCGGGCCCATGGCCCAGTACTTC
CASSLDSSGPMAQYF
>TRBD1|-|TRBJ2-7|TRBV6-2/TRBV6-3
TGTGCCAGCAGTTACTCGACAGGGGTGAGCTACGAGCAGTACTTC
CASSYSTGVSYEQYF
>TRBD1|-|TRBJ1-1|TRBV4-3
TGCGCCAGCAGCCAATGGACAGGGGGCGCCATGAACACTGAAGCTTTCTTT
CASSQWTGGAMNTEAFF
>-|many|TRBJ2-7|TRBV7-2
TGTGCCAGCAGCCTCCACTCCGGGGCGGACTACGAGCAGTACTTC
CASSLHSGADYEQYF
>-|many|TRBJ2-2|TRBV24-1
TGTGCCACCAGTGAGTGGACTGGAGGGGAGCTGTTTTTT
CATSEWTGGELFF
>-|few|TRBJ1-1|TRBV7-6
TGTGCCAGCAGCCCACCAGGGAGAACTGAAGCTTTCTTT
CASSPPGRTEAFF
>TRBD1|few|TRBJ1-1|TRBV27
TGTGCCAGCAAGACAGGGTTCACTGAAGCTTTCTTT
CASKTGFTEAFF
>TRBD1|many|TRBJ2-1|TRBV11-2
TGTGCCAGCAGCGCACAGGGGGGATCGTACAATGAGCAGTTCTTC
CASSAQGGSYNEQFF
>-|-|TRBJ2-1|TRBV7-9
TGTGCCAGGAGCTTGGTCCAGGGTAGCGAGCAGTTCTTC
CARSLVQGSEQFF
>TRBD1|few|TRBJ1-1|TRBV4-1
TGCGCCAGCAGCCAACCGGACAGGGGCTGGACTGAAGCTTTCTTT
CASSQPDRGWTEAFF
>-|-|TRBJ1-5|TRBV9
TGTGCCAGCAGCGGGCCTGTGTCAGTCAATCAGCCCCAGCATTTT
CASSGPVSVNQPQHF
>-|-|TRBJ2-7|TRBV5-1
TGCGCCAGCAGCTCGGGGGCCGAGCTCCCCCCCTACGAGCAGTACTTC
CASSSGAELPPYEQYF
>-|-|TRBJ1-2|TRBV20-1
TGCAGTGCCAACATACCGGGACATAAAAACTATGGCTACACCTTC
CSANIPGHKNYGYTF